These 22 T cell receptor beta chains originate from one sample sequenced in a study of CD8 T cells in ankylosing spondylitis. TCRdb re-derived calls from the 5' RACE reads in MiXCR, one entry per CDR3 protein. The table shows around 300,000 distinct CDR3 sequences, with 11% occurring only once. The sample comprised blood, either unsorted or a sorted T cell fraction (not recorded which). The receptors here all came from a female donor with ankylosing spondylitis or in good health (not recorded which).

The V gene is TRBV5-1, the J gene TRBJ1-5, with no clear D. The CDR3 extends over 14 amino acids. Germline lookup yields CDR1 SGHRS and CDR2 YFSETQ. Trimming pared 0 bases from V and 3 bases from J, leaving 7 bases between. The CDR3 spells CASSLGDLNQPQHF. The CDR3 nucleotides are TGCGCCAGCAGCTTGGGTGACCTCAATCAGCCCCAGCATTTT. Filled out from reference TRBV5-1 and TRBJ1-5, the complete variable domain reads KAGVTQTPRYLIKTRGQQVTLSCSPISGHRSVSWYQQTPGQGLQFLFEYFSETQRNKGNFPGRFSGRQFSNSRSEMNVSTLELGDSALYLCASSLGDLNQPQHFGDGTRLSIL.

There are many counts of this clonotype. This chain joins TRBV7-2 and TRBJ1-1; D remains ambiguous. The CDR3 covers 11 residues. Looked up from germline, CDR1 is SGHTA and CDR2 is FQGNSA. The V and J ends lost 3 bases and 8 bases respectively, with 7 bases between them. The CDR3 spells CASSFHGEAFF. In DNA, the CDR3 is TGTGCCAGCAGCTTTCACGGGGAAGCTTTCTTT.

Many counts were recorded for this clonotype. The rearrangement uses TRBV28 and TRBJ2-1; D gene ambiguous. Deletions cut 7 bases from V and 1 base from J, with 17 bases between. Germline V gene data show CDR1 as MDHEN and CDR2 as SYDVKM. This CDR3 spans 16 amino acids. CDR3 DNA sequence: TGTGCCAGCAAATCTGACCCGGTCCTATCCTACAATGAGCAGTTCTTC. Protein: CASKSDPVLSYNEQFF.

This clonotype was observed at least ten times. CDR3 residues: CASSQVGRPRRPQHF. CDR3 nucleotide sequence: TGTGCCAGCAGCCAAGTTGGGAGGCCCCGAAGGCCCCAGCATTTT. The chain carries TRBV4-2 and TRBJ1-5; D gene unclear. The CDR3 sequence is 15 residues long. Germline CDR1 is LGHNA and CDR2 is YNFKEQ. Deletions cut 1 base from V and 9 bases from J, with 16 bases between.

This clonotype has a handful of counts. The rearrangement joins TRBV12-3 or TRBV12-4 to TRBJ1-2; 11 bases line up with TRBD1. CDR3 length: 14 residues. Unmatched junction bases numbered 5, after V lost 6 bases and J lost 5 bases. DNA of the CDR3: TGTGCCAGCAGCCCGGGACAGGGGGAGTATGGCTACACCTTC. Its protein is CASSPGQGEYGYTF.

The table lists this clonotype with many counts. The J gene is TRBJ2-2, the V gene TRBV20-1, with a possible D match to TRBD2 (6 bases). Germline loops: CDR1 DFQATT, CDR2 SNEGSKA (reference sequence). V shed 5 bases and J shed 0 bases, with 7 bases lying between them. This CDR3 comprises 13 residues. CDR3 amino acids: CSARGSNTGELFF. As DNA, the CDR3 is TGCAGTGCTCGGGGGTCGAACACCGGGGAGCTGTTTTTT.

The chain has TRBV24-1 and TRBJ2-7; D unresolved. CDR3 length: 13 residues. The V and J ends lost 6 bases and 6 bases respectively, with 14 bases between them. Germline values: CDR1 KGHDR, CDR2 SFDVKD. The CDR3, as DNA: TGTGCCACCAGTTTCAAGGCGTCCGCCGAGCAGTACTTC. Amino acids: CATSFKASAEQYF.

This clonotype has at least ten counts. The chain combines TRBV20-1 with TRBJ2-4, with D unresolved. The CDR3 totals 13 residues. Per germline, CDR1 DFQATT and CDR2 SNEGSKA (reference sequence). V was pared by 3 bases and J by 1 base, with 7 bases between. Written as DNA, the CDR3 is TGCAGTGCTAGTAATTTTGCCAAAAACATTCAGTACTTC. This gives the protein CSASNFAKNIQYF.

The chain links TRBV6-4 to TRBJ2-3; possibly TRBD2 for D (5 bases). V was shortened by 6 bases and J by 6 bases, with 13 bases between the two germline ends. CDR1 MRHNA and CDR2 SNTAGT come from the germline V gene. This CDR3 region has 13 residues. The CDR3 DNA reads TGTGCCAGCAGGACCCACTTAGCGGATACGCAGTATTTT. Its protein is CASRTHLADTQYF.

J is TRBJ2-5 and V is TRBV5-6; possible D gene TRBD2, 6 bases. The CDR3 runs 15 residues. Trimming took 2 bases from V and 5 from J, leaving 16 bases between them. The germline V gene has CDR1 SGHDT and CDR2 YYEEEE. The CDR3 DNA sequence: TGTGCCAGCAGCTTCAACGGACCCGGAGGGGAGACCCAGTACTTC. This translates into CASSFNGPGGETQYF.

This clonotype occurred many times. The DNA of the CDR3 is TGCAGCGCTGGAGATGCTGAAGCTTTCTTT. As protein: CSAGDAEAFF. The chain couples TRBV29-1 to TRBJ1-1, with unresolved D. Trimming left V 7 bases short and J 6 bases short, with 9 bases between. In germline, CDR1 is SQVTM, CDR2 ANQGSEA. This CDR3 spans 10 amino acids.

On this clonotype: The junction departs from the called germline gene at one end, perhaps through a read error. The chain is built from TRBV20-1 and TRBJ2-3; 15 bases agree with TRBD2. The CDR3 runs 17 residues. In germline, CDR1 is DFQATT, CDR2 SNEGSKA (reference sequence). The CDR3 DNA is TGCTGTGCTCAACCCGGGACTAGCGGGGGGTCAACAGATACGCAGTATTTT. Protein sequence: CCAQPGTSGGSTDTQYF.

There are many counts of this clonotype. The V gene is TRBV20-1, the J gene TRBJ1-1, with D possibly TRBD1 on 5 matching bases. CDR1 and CDR2 from the germline V gene are DFQATT and SNEGSKA (reference sequence). V lost 5 bases and J lost 4, with 17 bases in between. The CDR3 has 14 amino acids. Here the CDR3 reads CSASRAKGFTEAFF. The CDR3 DNA reads as TGCAGTGCTTCTAGGGCCAAGGGGTTCACTGAAGCTTTCTTT.

The V call is TRBV12-3 or TRBV12-4, the J call TRBJ2-3, with D unclear. The assigned J gene may be wrong: the sequence end matches TRBJ1-5 better. The CDR3 contains 14 residues. This chain's CDR3 is CASSLDLATDTQHF. CDR3 DNA: TGTGCCAGCAGTCTGGACTTGGCCACAGATACGCAGCATTTT.

The chain is built from TRBV20-1 and TRBJ2-7, with 11 nucleotides matching TRBD2. This CDR3 comprises 14 residues. V was clipped by 3 bases and J by 2 bases; unmatched bases: 3. From germline, CDR1 is DFQATT and CDR2 SNEGSKA (reference sequence). This CDR3 reads CSASNSGRAYEQYF. The CDR3 coding sequence is TGCAGTGCTAGTAATAGCGGGAGGGCCTACGAGCAGTACTTC.

This clonotype was seen repeatedly, ten times or more. This rearrangement joins TRBV5-1 to TRBJ2-1; tentatively, D is TRBD1 (6 bases). Germline V gene data show CDR1 as SGHRS and CDR2 as YFSETQ. The CDR3 extends over 14 amino acids. The V gene lost 3 bases and the J gene lost 3 bases, with 10 bases spanning the gap. CDR3 nucleotides: TGCGCCAGCAGCTCGGACAGCTTCTACAATGAGCAGTTCTTC. Translated, it gives CASSSDSFYNEQFF.

This clonotype was recorded at least ten times. The chain recombines TRBV7-9 with TRBJ1-1; D remains unclear. The V end lost 3 bases, the J end lost 4 bases, and 6 bases lay between the germline ends. The CDR3 length is 12 residues. Germline-derived CDR1 and CDR2 are SEHNR and FQNEAQ (reference sequence). The CDR3 DNA sequence: TGTGCCAGCAGCTTCTTGGGCACTGAAGCTTTCTTT. Protein product: CASSFLGTEAFF.

This clonotype was picked up many times. The rearrangement joins TRBV11-2 to TRBJ2-2; TRBD1 matches at 7 bases. The CDR3 is 16 residues long. V lost 5 bases, J lost 8 bases, and 14 bases stayed unmatched. The germline gives CDR1 SGHAT, CDR2 FQNNGV. Written as DNA, the CDR3 is TGTGCCAGCAGCGTTCCGGGACAGTACACCGTGGGGGAGCTGTTTTTT. It is translated as CASSVPGQYTVGELFF.

Details on this clonotype: Given a much more abundant clone one base away, this may be a read error. The chain joins TRBV5-1 to TRBJ2-1, with 9 bases aligning to TRBD1. The germline V gene has CDR1 SGHRS and CDR2 YFSETQ. This CDR3 is 15 amino acids long. As DNA, the CDR3 is TGCGCCAGCAGCTTGGAAGGGGACAGGGTCTATGAGCCGTTCTTC. This encodes CASSLEGDRVYEPFF.

This clonotype was seen many times. This chain links TRBV10-3 with TRBJ2-1; 8 bases line up with TRBD2. Germline values: CDR1 ENHRY, CDR2 SYGVKD. With V trimmed by 4 bases and J by 6 bases, 5 bases remained unmatched. CDR3 length: 14 amino acids. Here the CDR3 DNA reads TGTGCCATCAGTGTTAAGACTAGCGCCAATGAGCAGTTCTTC. Translation gives CAISVKTSANEQFF.

The sample holds many counts of this clonotype. The chain uses TRBV20-1 and TRBJ1-2, with a tentative D call TRBD1 (6 bases). The CDR3 consists of 13 residues. Deletions cut 6 bases from V and 4 bases from J, with 15 bases between. Germline lookup yields CDR1 DFQATT and CDR2 SNEGSKA (reference sequence). The CDR3 loop reads CSAADRRTYGYTF. The CDR3 bases are TGCAGTGCAGCCGACAGGAGAACCTATGGCTACACCTTC.

In this sample, this clonotype turned up a few times. This chain links TRBV5-1 with TRBJ2-1, with TRBD2 identical over 7 bases. CDR3 length: 15 residues. Germline V CDR1 and CDR2: SGHRS, YFSETQ. With V trimmed by 1 base and J by 0 bases, 1 base remained unmatched. DNA of the CDR3: TGCGCCAGCAGCTTGCGGGGGGACTCCTACAATGAGCAGTTCTTC. Its protein product is CASSLRGDSYNEQFF.